The clone carrying this T cell receptor beta chain was counted between two and nine times. What it recognizes is unknown. TCRdb keeps only in-frame clones here, not all; method: immunoSEQ multiplex PCR. The sample consists of about 97,000 clones, roughly 90% of them appearing once. The entry originates in a study of T cell responses to AZD1222 COVID-19 vaccine. Whole-study context: Second-dose recipients at about 4 or about 12 weeks were treated as one pooled group. Findings and limits, study-wide: Clonal diversity may have been underestimated, and the donors were mostly white British, with more females than males. Baseline seropositives among AZD1222 recipients totaled only 5 to 7. The study found Spike-specific TCR breadth and depth rose after two AZD1222 doses.

V gave up 4 bases and J gave up 10 bases; unmatched junction bases: 10. The germline gives CDR1 MGHRA, CDR2 YSYEKL. CDR3 length: 15 residues. Sample: peripheral blood, taken on day 0 of AZD1222 vaccination. The chain is built from TRBV4-1 and TRBJ1-4, with 9 bases that match TRBD1. This receptor was taken from an adult in good health. As DNA, the CDR3 is TGCGCCAGCAGCCCGTGGACAGGGGATAAGGGAAAACTGTTTTTT. It yields the protein CASSPWTGDKGKLFF.